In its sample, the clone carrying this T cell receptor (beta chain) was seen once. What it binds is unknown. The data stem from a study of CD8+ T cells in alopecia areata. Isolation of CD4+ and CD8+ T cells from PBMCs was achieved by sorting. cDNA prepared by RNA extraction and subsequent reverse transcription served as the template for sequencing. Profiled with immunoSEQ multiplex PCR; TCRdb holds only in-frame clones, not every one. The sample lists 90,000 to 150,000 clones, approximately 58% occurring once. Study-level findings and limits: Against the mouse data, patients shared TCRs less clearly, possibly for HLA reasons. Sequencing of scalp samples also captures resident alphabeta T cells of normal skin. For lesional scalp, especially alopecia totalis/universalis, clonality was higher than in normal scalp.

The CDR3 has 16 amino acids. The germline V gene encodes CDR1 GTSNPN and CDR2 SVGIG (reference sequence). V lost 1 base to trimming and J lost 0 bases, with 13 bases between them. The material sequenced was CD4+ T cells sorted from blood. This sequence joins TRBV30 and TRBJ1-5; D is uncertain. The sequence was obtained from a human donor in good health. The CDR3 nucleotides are TGTGCCTGGAGTGCGGCCGGACGGAATAGCAATCAGCCCCAGCATTTT. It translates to CAWSAAGRNSNQPQHF.